This TCR beta chain derives from a study of T cell responses to AZD1222 COVID-19 vaccine. Study-wide results and limits: Reportedly, close to half of spike-specific TCRs are directed against unmutated variant regions. Distributed over spike, vaccine-associated CD4 TCRs predominated at 160-218 and 743-854. Just a handful of AZD1222 recipients tested seropositive at baseline.

For this clone: Its antigen is currently unknown.

Sequencing was performed with immunoSEQ multiplex PCR; in TCRdb, only in-frame clones are kept and a portion is missing. The sample carries over 150,000 clones, 90% recorded once. This CDR3 is built from 14 residues. Germline lookup yields CDR1 SGDLS and CDR2 YYNGEE. V lost 3 bases to trimming and J lost 1 base, with 8 bases between them. The TCR was taken from an adult in good health. Specimen: peripheral blood, collected on day 0 of AZD1222 vaccination. The genes are TRBV9 and TRBJ1-5; D gene uncertain. CDR3 amino acids: CASSAYDSNQPQHF. The CDR3 DNA reads as TGTGCCAGCAGCGCCTATGACAGCAATCAGCCCCAGCATTTT.